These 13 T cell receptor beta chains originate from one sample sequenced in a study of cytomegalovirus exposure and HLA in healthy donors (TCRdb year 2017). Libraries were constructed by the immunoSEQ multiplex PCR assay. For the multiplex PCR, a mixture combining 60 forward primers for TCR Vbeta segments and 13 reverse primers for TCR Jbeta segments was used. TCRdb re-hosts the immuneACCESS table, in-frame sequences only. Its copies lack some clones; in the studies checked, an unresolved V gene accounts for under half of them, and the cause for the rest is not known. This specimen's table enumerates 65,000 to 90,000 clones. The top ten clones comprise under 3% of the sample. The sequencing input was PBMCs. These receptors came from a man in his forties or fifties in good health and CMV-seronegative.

This CDR3 is CAWSHPMTGSNSPLHF. The CDR3 DNA reads TGTGCCTGGAGCCACCCTATGACAGGGAGTAATTCACCCCTCCACTTT. The chain links TRBV30 to TRBJ1-6; 7 bases agree with TRBD1. The germline gives CDR1 GTSNPN, CDR2 SVGIG (reference sequence). The CDR3 is 16 residues long. Unmatched junction bases numbered 11, after V lost 3 bases and J lost 6 bases.

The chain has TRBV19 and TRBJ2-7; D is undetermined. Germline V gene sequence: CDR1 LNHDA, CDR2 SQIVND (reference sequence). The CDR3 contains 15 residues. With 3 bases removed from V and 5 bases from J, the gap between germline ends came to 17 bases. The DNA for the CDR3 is TGTGCCAGTAGTATCAGGCCCTATAATCTCGACGAGCAGTACTTC. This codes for CASSIRPYNLDEQYF.

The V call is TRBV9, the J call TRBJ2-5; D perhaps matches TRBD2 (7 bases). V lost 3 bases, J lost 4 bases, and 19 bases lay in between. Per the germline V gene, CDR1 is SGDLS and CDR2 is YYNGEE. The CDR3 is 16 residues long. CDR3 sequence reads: CASSGGAGALLETQYF. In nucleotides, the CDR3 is TGTGCCAGCAGCGGGGGCGCGGGGGCCCTACTAGAGACCCAGTACTTC. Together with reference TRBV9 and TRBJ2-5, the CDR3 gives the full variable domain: DSGVTQTPKHLITATGQRVTLRCSPRSGDLSVYWYQQSLDQGLQFLIQYYNGEERAKGNILERFSAQQFPDLHSELNLSSLELGDSALYFCASSGGAGALLETQYFGPGTRLLVL.

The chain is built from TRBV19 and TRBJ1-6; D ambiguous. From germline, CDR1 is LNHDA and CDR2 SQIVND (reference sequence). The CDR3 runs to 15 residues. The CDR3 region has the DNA TGTGGATCTGGTATCGGTAGCTTGTATAATTCACCCCTCCACTTT. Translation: CGSGIGSLYNSPLHF. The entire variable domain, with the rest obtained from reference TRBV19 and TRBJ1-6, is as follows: DGGITQSPKYLFRKEGQNVTLSCEQNLNHDAMYWYRQDPGQGLRLIYYSQIVNDFQKGDIAEGYSVSREKKESFPLTVTSAQKNPTAFYLCGSGIGSLYNSPLHFGNGTRLTVT.

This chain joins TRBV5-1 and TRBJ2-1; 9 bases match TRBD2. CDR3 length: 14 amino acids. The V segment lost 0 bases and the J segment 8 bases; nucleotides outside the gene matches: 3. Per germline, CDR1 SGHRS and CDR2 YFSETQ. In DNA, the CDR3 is TGCGCCAGCAGCTTGGCGCGGGGGGGCTATGAGCAGTTCTTC. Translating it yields CASSLARGGYEQFF.

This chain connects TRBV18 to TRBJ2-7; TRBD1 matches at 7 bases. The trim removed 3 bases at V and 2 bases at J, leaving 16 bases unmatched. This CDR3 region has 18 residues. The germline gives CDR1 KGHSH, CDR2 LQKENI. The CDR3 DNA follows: TGTGCCAGCTCACCCCAACTAAGAACAGGGGAATCGACCTACGAGCAGTACTTC. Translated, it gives CASSPQLRTGESTYEQYF.

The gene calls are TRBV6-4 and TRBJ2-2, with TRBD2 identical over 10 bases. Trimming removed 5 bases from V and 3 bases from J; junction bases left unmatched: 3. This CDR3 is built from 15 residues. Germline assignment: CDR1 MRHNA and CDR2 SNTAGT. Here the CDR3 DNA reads TGTGCCAGCAGTCCCGGGACTAGCGACACCGGGGAGCTGTTTTTT. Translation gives CASSPGTSDTGELFF.

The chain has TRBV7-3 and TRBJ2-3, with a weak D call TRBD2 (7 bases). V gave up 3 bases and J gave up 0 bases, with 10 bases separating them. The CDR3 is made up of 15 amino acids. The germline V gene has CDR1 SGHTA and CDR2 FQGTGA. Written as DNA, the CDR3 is TGTGCCAGCAGCTTGGGGGGGCTGAGCACAGATACGCAGTATTTT. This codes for CASSLGGLSTDTQYF.

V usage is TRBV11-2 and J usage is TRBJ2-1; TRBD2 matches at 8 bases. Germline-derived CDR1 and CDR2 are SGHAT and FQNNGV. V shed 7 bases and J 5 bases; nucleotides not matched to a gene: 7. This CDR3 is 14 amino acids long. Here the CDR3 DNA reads TGTGCCAGCAACATCCCGGGGGGGGACAATGAGCAGTTCTTC. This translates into CASNIPGGDNEQFF. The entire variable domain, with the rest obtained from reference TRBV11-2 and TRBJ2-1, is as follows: EAGVAQSPRYKIIEKRQSVAFWCNPISGHATLYWYQQILGQGPKLLIQFQNNGVVDDSQLPKDRFSAERLKGVDSTLKIQPAKLEDSAVYLCASNIPGGDNEQFFGPGTRLTVL.

The CDR3 region has the DNA TGTGCCAGCAGCTTGGGACAGGGAGGGAACACCGGGGAGCTGTTTTTT. Its protein is CASSLGQGGNTGELFF. This sequence joins TRBV11-3 and TRBJ2-2; TRBD1 matches 9 bases. Germline CDR1 reads SGHNT; CDR2 reads YENEEA. V lost 3 bases and J lost 1; bases outside the gene matches: 3. This CDR3 has 16 amino acids.

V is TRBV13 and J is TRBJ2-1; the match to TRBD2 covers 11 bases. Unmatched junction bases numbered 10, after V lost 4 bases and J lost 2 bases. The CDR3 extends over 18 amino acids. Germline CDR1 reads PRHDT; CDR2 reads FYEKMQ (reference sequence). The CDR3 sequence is CASSSLGYSGGAYNEQFF. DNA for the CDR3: TGTGCCAGCAGCTCCCTCGGTTATAGCGGGGGGGCCTACAATGAGCAGTTCTTC.

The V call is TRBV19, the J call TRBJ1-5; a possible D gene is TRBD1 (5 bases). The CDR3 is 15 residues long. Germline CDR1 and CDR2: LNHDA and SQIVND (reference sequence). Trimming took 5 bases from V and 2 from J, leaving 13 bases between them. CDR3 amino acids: CASSPLGGGNQPQHF. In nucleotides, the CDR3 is TGTGCCAGTAGTCCCCTGGGGGGGGGCAATCAGCCCCAGCATTTT. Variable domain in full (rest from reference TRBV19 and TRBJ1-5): DGGITQSPKYLFRKEGQNVTLSCEQNLNHDAMYWYRQDPGQGLRLIYYSQIVNDFQKGDIAEGYSVSREKKESFPLTVTSAQKNPTAFYLCASSPLGGGNQPQHFGDGTRLSIL.

Here the CDR3 DNA reads TGCGCCAGCAGCTCGAAACAGGGGTTGAACACTGAAGCTTTCTTT. Translated: CASSSKQGLNTEAFF. The chain recombines TRBV5-1 with TRBJ1-1; TRBD1 matches 7 bases. The junction had 5 bases not matched to a gene; V was cut back by 3 bases and J by 0 bases. The CDR3 loop spans 15 amino acids. The germline gives CDR1 SGHRS, CDR2 YFSETQ.